This TCR beta chain derives from a study of blood T cell repertoires in COVID-19. About the research overall: Collection of acute and convalescent COVID-19 samples took place in the United States, Italy and Spain. The analysed material was cDNA or gDNA that came from T cells, B-cell-depleted T cells, or PBMCs.

Original data processing: The assay estimated nucleated cells by amplifying reference gene primers. This table comes from immunoSEQ multiplex PCR, and its TCRdb copy is limited to in-frame clones, with some not included. The V and J calls and clone size come from that table; D and trimming were worked out from the DNA. The top ten clones hold 6.9% of a sample with about 190,000 clones, around 82% of them seen once. The V end was cut by 0 bases, the J end by 2 bases, with 21 bases between. The germline V gene has CDR1 LNHDA and CDR2 SQIVND (reference sequence). CDR3 size: 19 residues. The chain couples TRBV19 to TRBJ2-3; D call uncertain. This receptor was taken from a man of 80 years or more with COVID-19, enrolled during active disease. The specimen sequenced was peripheral blood. CDR3 loop: CASSIDKLRLPTSTDTQYF. The CDR3, as DNA: TGTGCCAGTAGTATAGATAAATTGCGACTCCCGACCTCCACAGATACGCAGTATTTT.